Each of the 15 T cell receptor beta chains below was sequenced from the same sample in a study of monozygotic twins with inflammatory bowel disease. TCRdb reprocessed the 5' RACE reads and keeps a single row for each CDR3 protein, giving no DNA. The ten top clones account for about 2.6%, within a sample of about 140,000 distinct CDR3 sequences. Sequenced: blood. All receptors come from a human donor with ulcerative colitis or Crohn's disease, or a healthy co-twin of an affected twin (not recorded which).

Here the CDR3 reads CASSKSGGVPLRYEQYF. V usage is TRBV7-2 and J usage is TRBJ2-7; TCRdb designates TRBD2, a call that cannot be tested without DNA. Germline loops: CDR1 SGHTA, CDR2 FQGNSA. This CDR3 contains 17 residues.

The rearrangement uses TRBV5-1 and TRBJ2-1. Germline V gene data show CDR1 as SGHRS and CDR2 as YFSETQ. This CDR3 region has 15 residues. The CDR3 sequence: CASSLAAGPYNEQFF.

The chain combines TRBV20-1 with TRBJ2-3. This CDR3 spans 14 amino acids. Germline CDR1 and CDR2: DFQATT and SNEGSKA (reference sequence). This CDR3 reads CSARDVRNRHTQYF.

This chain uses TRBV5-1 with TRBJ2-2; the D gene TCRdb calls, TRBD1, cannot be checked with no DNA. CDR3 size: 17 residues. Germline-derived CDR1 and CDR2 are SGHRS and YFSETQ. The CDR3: CASSLSGIRVNTGELFF.

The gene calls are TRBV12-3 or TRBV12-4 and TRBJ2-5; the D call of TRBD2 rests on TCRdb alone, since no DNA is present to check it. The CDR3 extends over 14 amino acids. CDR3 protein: CASSLVGWGETQYF.

This CDR3 reads CSASRGFPLWPQHF. The chain is built from TRBV20-1 and TRBJ1-5; without DNA, the TCRdb call of TRBD1 cannot be checked. The CDR3 runs to 14 residues. Looked up from germline, CDR1 is DFQATT and CDR2 is SNEGSKA (reference sequence).

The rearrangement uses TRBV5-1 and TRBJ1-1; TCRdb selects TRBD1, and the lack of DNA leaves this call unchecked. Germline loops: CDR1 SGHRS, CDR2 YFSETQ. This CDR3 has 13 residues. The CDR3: CASSYAGGTEAFF.

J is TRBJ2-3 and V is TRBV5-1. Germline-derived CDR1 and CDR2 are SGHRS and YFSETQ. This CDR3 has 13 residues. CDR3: CASSTQVVDTQYF.

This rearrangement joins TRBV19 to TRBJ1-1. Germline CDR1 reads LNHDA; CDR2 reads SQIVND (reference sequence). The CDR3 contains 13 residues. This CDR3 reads CASRGEVNTEAFF.

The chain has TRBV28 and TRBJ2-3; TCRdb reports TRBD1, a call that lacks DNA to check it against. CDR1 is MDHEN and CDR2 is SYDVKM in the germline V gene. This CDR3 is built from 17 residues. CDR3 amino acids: CASSFPSMRTGGDTQYF.

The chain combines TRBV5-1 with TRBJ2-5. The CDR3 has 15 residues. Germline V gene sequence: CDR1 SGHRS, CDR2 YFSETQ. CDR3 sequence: CASSLDRFGQETQYF.

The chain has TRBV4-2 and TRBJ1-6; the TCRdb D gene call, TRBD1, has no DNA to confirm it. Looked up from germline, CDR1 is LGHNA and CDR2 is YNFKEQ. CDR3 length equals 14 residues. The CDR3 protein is CASSQTGVNSPLHF.

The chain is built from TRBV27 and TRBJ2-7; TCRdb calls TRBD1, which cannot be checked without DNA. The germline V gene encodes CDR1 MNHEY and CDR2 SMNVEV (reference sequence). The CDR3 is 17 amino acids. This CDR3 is CASSAPRQGLYSYEQYF.

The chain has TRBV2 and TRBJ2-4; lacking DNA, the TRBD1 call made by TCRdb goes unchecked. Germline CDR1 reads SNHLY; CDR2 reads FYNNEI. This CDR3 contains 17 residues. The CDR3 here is CASTPPTGTEAKNIQYF.

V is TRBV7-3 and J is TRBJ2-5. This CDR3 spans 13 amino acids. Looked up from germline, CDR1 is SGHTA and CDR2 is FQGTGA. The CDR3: CASSGGHQETQYF.